These 9 T cell receptor beta chains originate from one sample sequenced in a study of T cells in Graves' hyperthyroidism and ophthalmopathy. Amplified TCR beta CDR3 regions came from RNA transcripts. First-round RT-PCR with HTBI primers amplified the TCR CDR3 region. Via MiXCR, TCRdb re-called the multiplex PCR reads, giving one row per CDR3 protein. The table lists a few hundred thousand distinct CDR3 sequences, around 45% of them singletons. The source material was peripheral blood or thyroid tissue (not recorded which). The receptors stem from a young woman with Graves' hyperthyroidism.

This clonotype was detected many times. The rearrangement links TRBV29-1 to TRBJ1-4; D unresolved. CDR3 length equals 11 residues. V lost 5 bases to trimming and J lost 8 bases, with 9 bases between them. Germline CDR1 SQVTM, CDR2 ANQGSEA. CDR3 sequence reads: CSVSLGEKLFF. In DNA form, the CDR3 reads TGCAGCGTTTCGCTGGGGGAAAAACTGTTTTTT.

This clonotype was recorded at least ten times. The chain has TRBV7-9 and TRBJ2-2; 11 nucleotides agree with TRBD2. The CDR3 loop spans 17 amino acids. Germline V gene data show CDR1 as SEHNR and CDR2 as FQNEAQ (reference sequence). V lost 3 bases to trimming and J lost 7 bases; unmatched junction nucleotides: 10. The CDR3 DNA follows: TGTGCCAGCAGCTTGTTGGGACTAGCGGAGTTCGGCGGGGAGCTGTTTTTT. Its translation is CASSLLGLAEFGGELFF.

In its sample, this clonotype was seen many times. The genes are TRBV7-2 and TRBJ1-6; D is perhaps TRBD1 (6 bases). Trimming took off 4 bases at V and 8 bases at J, with 9 bases between the two ends. This CDR3 is built from 13 residues. The germline V gene has CDR1 SGHTA and CDR2 FQGNSA. The CDR3 nucleotides are TGTGCCAGCAGCTCATACAGGGATTCACCCCTCCACTTT. The encoded protein is CASSSYRDSPLHF. The full variable domain, its missing parts supplied by reference TRBV7-2 and TRBJ1-6, is GAGVSQSPSNKVTEKGKDVELRCDPISGHTALYWYRQSLGQGLEFLIYFQGNSAPDKSGLPSDRFSAERTGGSVSTLTIQRTQQEDSAVYLCASSSYRDSPLHFGNGTRLTVT.

The gene calls are TRBV29-1 and TRBJ2-7, with 8 bases matching TRBD1. The CDR3 has 15 amino acids. Unmatched junction bases numbered 8, after V lost 3 bases and J lost 1 base. The germline CDR1 and CDR2 sequences are SQVTM and ANQGSEA. Here the CDR3 DNA reads TGCAGCGTTGAGTCCGAGACAGGGGTATCCTACGAGCAGTACTTC. It codes for CSVESETGVSYEQYF.

This clonotype showed up many times. The V and J genes are TRBV10-3 and TRBJ2-5; 12 bases fit TRBD2. V lost 3 bases and J lost 1; bases outside the gene matches: 3. CDR3 length: 16 amino acids. Germline loops: CDR1 ENHRY, CDR2 SYGVKD. CDR3 nucleotide sequence: TGTGCCATCAGTGATCTAGCGGGAGGGGGCCAAGAGACCCAGTACTTC. Its translation: CAISDLAGGGQETQYF.

Here the CDR3 reads CASSLQINIQYF. The CDR3 bases are TGTGCCAGCAGCTTACAGATAAACATTCAGTACTTC. The chain joins TRBV7-9 to TRBJ2-5; D remains unclear. The J call may be wrong; the DNA end is better matched by TRBJ2-4. Germline CDR1 SEHNR, CDR2 FQNEAQ (reference sequence). The CDR3 sequence is 12 residues long.

The rearrangement links TRBV27 to TRBJ2-2; TRBD2 might be the D (7 bases). The CDR3 length is 12 residues. V lost 6 bases to trimming and J lost 9 bases, with 11 bases between them. From germline, CDR1 is MNHEY and CDR2 SMNVEV (reference sequence). This CDR3 reads CASRRGGRELFF. The CDR3 DNA reads as TGTGCCAGCAGGAGGGGGGGCAGGGAGCTGTTTTTT.

The V and J genes are TRBV13 and TRBJ2-1; 8 positions match TRBD2. Germline V gene sequence: CDR1 PRHDT, CDR2 FYEKMQ (reference sequence). V gave up 3 bases and J gave up 3 bases; unmatched junction bases: 4. There are 15 residues in the CDR3. CDR3 protein: CASSFSGSGYNEQFF. DNA of the CDR3: TGTGCCAGCAGCTTCAGCGGGAGTGGCTACAATGAGCAGTTCTTC.

The rearrangement links TRBV5-1 to TRBJ1-2, with D tentatively TRBD1 (6 bases). Trimming cost V 5 bases and J 0 bases, with 11 bases left between them. Germline assignment: CDR1 SGHRS and CDR2 YFSETQ. There are 14 residues in the CDR3. Here the CDR3 reads CASSFRTANYGYTF. Here the CDR3 DNA reads TGCGCCAGCAGTTTCCGGACAGCTAACTATGGCTACACCTTC.